These 14 T cell receptor beta chains were all obtained from the same sample, sequenced in a study of cytomegalovirus exposure and HLA in healthy donors. PCR primers comprised 60 Vbeta and 13 Jbeta primers. The table came from immunoSEQ multiplex PCR; TCRdb's copy has only in-frame clones and leaves some out. This table holds about 82,000 clones, approximately 74% found once. What was sequenced was PBMCs. These receptors all stem from a woman aged 45-59 years in good health and CMV-seropositive.

This clone was found a few times. V and J are TRBV19 and TRBJ2-2, with D unresolved. CDR1 LNHDA and CDR2 SQIVND come from the germline V gene (reference sequence). This CDR3 has 13 amino acids. V lost 6 bases and J 3 bases, leaving 8 bases between the germline ends. The CDR3 here is CASSADYTGELFF. The CDR3 DNA reads as TGTGCCAGTAGCGCGGATTACACCGGGGAGCTGTTTTTT.

V usage is TRBV6-1 and J usage is TRBJ1-2; 7 bases are a match to TRBD1. CDR1 is MNHNS and CDR2 is SASEGT in the germline V gene. Germline trimming cut 2 bases from V and 6 bases from J; bases unmatched to any gene: 6. The CDR3 length is 14 residues. This CDR3 is CASSEIDRDNGYTF. CDR3 DNA sequence: TGTGCCAGCAGTGAAATAGACAGGGACAATGGCTACACCTTC.

The gene calls are TRBV5-1 and TRBJ1-4, with 8 bases matching TRBD1. V trimming: 2 bases; J trimming: 3 bases; junction bases outside the gene matches: 3. CDR1 is SGHRS, CDR2 YFSETQ, per germline. This CDR3 has 15 amino acids. CDR3 amino acids: CASSFLTGANEKLFF. In DNA form, the CDR3 reads TGCGCCAGCAGCTTCCTGACAGGGGCTAATGAAAAACTGTTTTTT.

This chain connects TRBV29-1 to TRBJ2-1; 16 nucleotides align to TRBD2. Losses at the gene ends were 3 bases for V and 5 bases for J; bases not matched to a gene: 1. The germline gives CDR1 SQVTM, CDR2 ANQGSEA. CDR3 length: 15 residues. CDR3 loop: CSVDGTSGRDNEQFF. CDR3 nucleotide sequence: TGCAGCGTTGACGGGACTAGCGGGAGGGACAATGAGCAGTTCTTC.

The chain joins TRBV30 to TRBJ1-4; tentatively, D is TRBD1 (5 bases). Deletions cut 5 bases from V and 5 bases from J, with 12 bases between. This CDR3 is 13 amino acids long. Looked up from germline, CDR1 is GTSNPN and CDR2 is SVGIG (reference sequence). Written as DNA, the CDR3 is TGTGCCTGGCGACAGACCTTAAATGAAAAACTGTTTTTT. Translating gives CAWRQTLNEKLFF.

The genes are TRBV15 and TRBJ1-1, with TRBD1 as a possible D gene (5 bases). This CDR3 region has 14 residues. Germline V gives CDR1 LNHNV, CDR2 YYDKDF (reference sequence). V dropped 1 base and J dropped 6 bases, with 12 bases sitting between them. CDR3 protein: CATSRVDSLAEAFF. The CDR3 coding sequence is TGTGCCACCAGCAGAGTCGACAGTCTCGCTGAAGCTTTCTTT.

The CDR3 DNA reads TGTGCCAGCAGTGAGGGACAGGGGGCTACCTATGGCTACACCTTC. This gives the protein CASSEGQGATYGYTF. The rearrangement joins TRBV6-1 to TRBJ1-2; 12 positions agree with TRBD1. Germline-derived CDR1 and CDR2 are MNHNS and SASEGT. The CDR3 totals 15 residues. Trimming took 3 bases from V and 4 from J; bases not matched to a gene: 3.

The V and J genes are TRBV30 and TRBJ1-1; D may be TRBD1 (5 bases). Germline loops: CDR1 GTSNPN, CDR2 SVGIG (reference sequence). Trimming stripped 1 base from V and 0 bases from J, with 9 bases between. The CDR3 contains 14 residues. In DNA form, the CDR3 reads TGTGCCTGGAGTGGGGGCTTCATGAACACTGAAGCTTTCTTT. Translating it yields CAWSGGFMNTEAFF.

V is TRBV6-5 and J is TRBJ1-1, with D unclear. The germline V and J ends were trimmed by 2 bases and 0 bases, with 7 bases remaining between them. Germline CDR1 is MNHEY and CDR2 is SVGAGI. CDR3 size: 14 residues. CDR3 loop: CASSYGSLNTEAFF. For the CDR3, the DNA is TGTGCCAGCAGTTACGGGAGCCTGAACACTGAAGCTTTCTTT.

To note about this clone: This sample also contains other DNA sequences that code for the same CDR3. The chain uses TRBV9 and TRBJ1-1; D uncertain. The CDR3 length is 15 residues. V was clipped by 0 bases and J by 0 bases, with 9 bases between them. Germline V gene data show CDR1 as SGDLS and CDR2 as YYNGEE. The CDR3 nucleotides are TGTGCCAGCAGCGTAGCCGCCGGGATGAACACTGAAGCTTTCTTT. Encoded protein: CASSVAAGMNTEAFF.

This clone turned up a few times. The chain carries TRBV5-6 and TRBJ2-5; a weak D match, TRBD2 (5 bases). Germline loops: CDR1 SGHDT, CDR2 YYEEEE. CDR3 length equals 14 residues. V lost 7 bases and J lost 4, with 17 bases in between. CDR3 protein: CASSLPGSLETQYF. The CDR3 nucleotides read TGTGCCAGCTCCCTGCCGGGATCTCTAGAGACCCAGTACTTC.

This clone was observed a few times. The chain links TRBV28 to TRBJ2-3; D gene uncertain. This CDR3 has 11 amino acids. Germline CDR1 and CDR2: MDHEN and SYDVKM. With 10 bases removed from V and 1 base from J, the gap between germline ends came to 6 bases. CDR3 in amino acids: CAIRGTDTQYF. The CDR3 DNA reads TGTGCCATCCGGGGCACAGATACGCAGTATTTT.

The chain employs TRBV19 and TRBJ1-2; D is undetermined. Trimming removed 9 bases from V and 2 bases from J, with 19 bases in between. The CDR3 is made up of 15 amino acids. CDR1 is LNHDA, CDR2 SQIVND, per germline (reference sequence). CDR3 protein: CASLLTAYRNYGYTF. The CDR3 nucleotides are TGTGCCAGCCTGCTCACAGCCTACCGGAACTATGGCTACACCTTC. Supplemented by reference TRBV19 and TRBJ1-2, the full variable domain reads DGGITQSPKYLFRKEGQNVTLSCEQNLNHDAMYWYRQDPGQGLRLIYYSQIVNDFQKGDIAEGYSVSREKKESFPLTVTSAQKNPTAFYLCASLLTAYRNYGYTFGSGTRLTVV.

This clone was counted a few times. The V call is TRBV25-1, the J call TRBJ2-7; the match to TRBD2 covers 8 bases. Trimming cost V 6 bases and J 2 bases; bases outside gene matches: 6. There are 14 residues in the CDR3. Looked up from germline, CDR1 is MGHDK and CDR2 is SYGVNS. The CDR3 nucleotides read TGTGCCAGCAGCGACAGCGGGAGTGCCTACGAGCAGTACTTC. It translates to CASSDSGSAYEQYF.